Below, one TCR beta chain is given with its context. The antigen remains unidentified. The CDR3 loop spans 19 amino acids. Germline CDR1 is MNHNS and CDR2 is SASEGT. V shed 3 bases and J 3 bases; nucleotides not matched to a gene: 7. The data originate from a study of cytomegalovirus exposure and HLA in healthy donors. Use of 60 Vbeta and 13 Jbeta primers characterized the PCR. The data were produced by immunoSEQ multiplex PCR, yet TCRdb's version contains in-frame clones alone and is incomplete. The sample contains 85,000 to 90,000 clones, more than 60% of which appear only once. Study-wide results and caveats: There were 150 to 200 TCR beta chains listed as cytomegalovirus-associated. Analysis was carried out at a later point, and it linked a missense DCLRE1C variant to TCR beta V- and J-gene trimming. Reportedly, fewer N-insertions than the 666-donor mean appeared in an Asian-associated ancestry cluster in a later analysis. Immune exposure was documented only through CMV serostatus.

This sequence originates from a man younger than 45 in good health and CMV-seronegative. Sequenced: PBMCs. J is TRBJ2-2 and V is TRBV6-1; TRBD2 agrees at 16 bases. The CDR3 is CASSESGTSGGADTGELFF. In nucleotides, the CDR3 is TGTGCCAGCAGTGAGTCCGGGACTAGCGGGGGGGCAGACACCGGGGAGCTGTTTTTT.